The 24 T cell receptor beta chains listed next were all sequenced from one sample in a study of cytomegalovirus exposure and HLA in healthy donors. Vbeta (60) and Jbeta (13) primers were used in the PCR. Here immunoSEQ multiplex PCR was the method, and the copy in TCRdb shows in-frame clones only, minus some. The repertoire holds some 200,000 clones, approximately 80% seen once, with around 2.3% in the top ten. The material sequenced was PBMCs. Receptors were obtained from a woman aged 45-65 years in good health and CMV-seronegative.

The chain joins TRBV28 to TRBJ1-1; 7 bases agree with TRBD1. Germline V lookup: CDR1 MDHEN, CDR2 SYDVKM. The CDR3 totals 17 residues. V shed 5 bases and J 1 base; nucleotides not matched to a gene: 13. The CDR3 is CASSPSGTVDGNTEAFF. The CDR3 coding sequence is TGTGCCAGCAGTCCAAGTGGGACAGTCGATGGGAACACTGAAGCTTTCTTT. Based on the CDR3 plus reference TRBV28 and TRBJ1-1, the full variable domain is DVKVTQSSRYLVKRTGEKVFLECVQDMDHENMFWYRQDPGLGLRLIYFSYDVKMKEKGDIPEGYSVSREKKERFSLILESASTNQTSMYLCASSPSGTVDGNTEAFFGQGTRLTVV.

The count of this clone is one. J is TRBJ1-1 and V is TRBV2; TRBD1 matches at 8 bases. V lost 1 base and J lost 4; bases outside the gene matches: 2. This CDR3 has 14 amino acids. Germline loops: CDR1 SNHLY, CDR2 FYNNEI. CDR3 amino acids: CASSEETGATEAFF. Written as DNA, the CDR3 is TGTGCCAGCAGTGAAGAGACAGGGGCCACTGAAGCTTTCTTT.

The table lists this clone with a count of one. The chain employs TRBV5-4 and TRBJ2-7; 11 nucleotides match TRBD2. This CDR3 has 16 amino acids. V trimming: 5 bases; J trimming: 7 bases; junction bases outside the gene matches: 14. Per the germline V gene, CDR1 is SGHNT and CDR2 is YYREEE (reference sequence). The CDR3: CASRHGGSSGRPEQYF. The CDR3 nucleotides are TGTGCCAGCAGACATGGTGGTTCTAGCGGGAGGCCAGAGCAGTACTTC.

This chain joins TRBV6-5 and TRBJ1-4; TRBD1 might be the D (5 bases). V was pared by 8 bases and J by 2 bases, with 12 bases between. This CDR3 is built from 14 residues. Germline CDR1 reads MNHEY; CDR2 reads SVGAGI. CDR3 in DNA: TGTGCCAGCCGTCGACAGTCGACTAATGAAAAACTGTTTTTT. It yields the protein CASRRQSTNEKLFF.

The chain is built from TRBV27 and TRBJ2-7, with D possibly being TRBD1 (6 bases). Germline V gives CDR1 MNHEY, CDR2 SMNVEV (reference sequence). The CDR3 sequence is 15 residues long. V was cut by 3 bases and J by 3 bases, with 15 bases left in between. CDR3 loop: CASSLRPGHLYEQYF. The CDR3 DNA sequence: TGTGCCAGCAGTTTGCGGCCGGGACACCTCTACGAGCAGTACTTC.

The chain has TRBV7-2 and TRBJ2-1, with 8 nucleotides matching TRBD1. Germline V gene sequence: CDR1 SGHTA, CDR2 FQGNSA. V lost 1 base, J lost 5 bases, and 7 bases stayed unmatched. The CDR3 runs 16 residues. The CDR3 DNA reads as TGTGCCAGCAGCTTAGTTGGGACAGGCCAGGACAATGAGCAGTTCTTC. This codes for CASSLVGTGQDNEQFF.

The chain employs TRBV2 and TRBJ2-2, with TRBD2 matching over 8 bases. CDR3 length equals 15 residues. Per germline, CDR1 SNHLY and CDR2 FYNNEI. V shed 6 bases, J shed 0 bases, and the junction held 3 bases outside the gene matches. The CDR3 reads CASSGGAPNTGELFF. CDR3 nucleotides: TGTGCCAGCAGCGGGGGGGCACCGAACACCGGGGAGCTGTTTTTT.

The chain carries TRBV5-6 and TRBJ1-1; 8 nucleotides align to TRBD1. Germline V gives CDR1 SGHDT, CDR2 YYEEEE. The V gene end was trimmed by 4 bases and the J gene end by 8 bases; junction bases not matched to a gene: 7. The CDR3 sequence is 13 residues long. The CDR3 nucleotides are TGTGCCAGCAGCCCCCCGGACAGGGCAGAAGCTTTCTTT. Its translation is CASSPPDRAEAFF.

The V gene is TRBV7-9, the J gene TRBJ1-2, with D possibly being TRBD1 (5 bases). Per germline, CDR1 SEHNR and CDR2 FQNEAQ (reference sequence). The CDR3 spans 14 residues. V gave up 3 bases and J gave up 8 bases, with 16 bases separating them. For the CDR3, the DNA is TGTGCCAGCAGCTTGGCCCTCGCAGGGCTCGGCTACACCTTC. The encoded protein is CASSLALAGLGYTF.

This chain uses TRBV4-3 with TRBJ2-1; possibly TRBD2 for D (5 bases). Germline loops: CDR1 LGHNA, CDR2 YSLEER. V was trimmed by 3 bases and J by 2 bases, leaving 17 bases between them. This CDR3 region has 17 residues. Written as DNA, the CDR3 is TGCGCCAGCAGCCACACCTGGGGAGCGGTTACCTACAATGAGCAGTTCTTC. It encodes CASSHTWGAVTYNEQFF.

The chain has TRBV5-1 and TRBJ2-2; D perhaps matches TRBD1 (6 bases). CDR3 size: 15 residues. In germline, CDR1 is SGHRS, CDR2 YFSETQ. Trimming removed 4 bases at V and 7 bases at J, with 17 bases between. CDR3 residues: CASSTGTPVIGELFF. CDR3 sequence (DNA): TGCGCCAGCAGCACCGGGACACCCGTGATCGGGGAGCTGTTTTTT.

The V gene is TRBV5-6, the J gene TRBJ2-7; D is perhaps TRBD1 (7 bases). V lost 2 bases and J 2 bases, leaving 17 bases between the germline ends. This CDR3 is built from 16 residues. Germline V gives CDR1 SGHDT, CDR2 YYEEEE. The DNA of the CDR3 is TGTGCCAGCAGCTTTAGGGGGGCAGGGGGACCCTACGAGCAGTACTTC. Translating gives CASSFRGAGGPYEQYF.

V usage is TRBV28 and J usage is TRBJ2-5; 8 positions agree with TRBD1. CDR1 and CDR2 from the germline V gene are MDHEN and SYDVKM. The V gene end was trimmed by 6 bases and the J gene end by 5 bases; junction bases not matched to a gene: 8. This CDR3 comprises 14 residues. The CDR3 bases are TGTGCCAGCAGCTCGTCGGGACAGGAGGAGACCCAGTACTTC. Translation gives CASSSSGQEETQYF.

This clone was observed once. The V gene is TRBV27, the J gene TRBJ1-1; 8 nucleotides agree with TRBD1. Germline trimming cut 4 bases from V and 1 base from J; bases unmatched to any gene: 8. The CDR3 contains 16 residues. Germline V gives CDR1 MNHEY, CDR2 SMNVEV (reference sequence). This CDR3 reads CASSSYRGGRNTEAFF. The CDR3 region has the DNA TGTGCCAGCAGTTCCTACAGGGGGGGGCGGAACACTGAAGCTTTCTTT.

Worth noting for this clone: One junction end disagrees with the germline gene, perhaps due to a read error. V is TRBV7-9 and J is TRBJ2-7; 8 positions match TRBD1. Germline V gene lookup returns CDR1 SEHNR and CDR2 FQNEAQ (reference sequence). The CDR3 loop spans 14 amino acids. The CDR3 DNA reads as TGTTCCAGCAGCTTTCGGACAGGGTCCTACGAGCAGTACTTC. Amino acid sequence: CSSSFRTGSYEQYF.

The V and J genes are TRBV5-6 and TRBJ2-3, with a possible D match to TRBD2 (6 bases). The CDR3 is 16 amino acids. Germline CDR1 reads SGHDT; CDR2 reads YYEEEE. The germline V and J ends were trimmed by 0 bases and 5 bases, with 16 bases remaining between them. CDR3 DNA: TGTGCCAGCAGCTTGGTTGCGGGAATTGGAGGAGATACGCAGTATTTT. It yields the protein CASSLVAGIGGDTQYF.

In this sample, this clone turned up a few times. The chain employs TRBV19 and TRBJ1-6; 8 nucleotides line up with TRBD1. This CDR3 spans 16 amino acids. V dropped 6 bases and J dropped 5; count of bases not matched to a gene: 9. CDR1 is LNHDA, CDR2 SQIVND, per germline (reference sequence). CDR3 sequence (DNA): TGTGCCAGTAGGAAAATCGACAGGGGAGATAATTCACCCCTCCACTTT. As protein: CASRKIDRGDNSPLHF.

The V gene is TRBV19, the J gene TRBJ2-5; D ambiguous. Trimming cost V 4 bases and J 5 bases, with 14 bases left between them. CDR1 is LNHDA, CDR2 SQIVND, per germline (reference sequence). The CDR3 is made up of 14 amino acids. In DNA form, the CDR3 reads TGTGCCAGTAGTAAGGTCTCCTTGAGGGAGACCCAGTACTTC. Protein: CASSKVSLRETQYF.

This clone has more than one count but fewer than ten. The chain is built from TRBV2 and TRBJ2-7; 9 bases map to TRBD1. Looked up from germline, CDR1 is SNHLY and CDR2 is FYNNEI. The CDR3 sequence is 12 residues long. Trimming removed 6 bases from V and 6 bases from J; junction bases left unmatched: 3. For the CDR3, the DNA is TGTGCCAGCAGACAGGGGGCCCTCGAGCAGTACTTC. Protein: CASRQGALEQYF.

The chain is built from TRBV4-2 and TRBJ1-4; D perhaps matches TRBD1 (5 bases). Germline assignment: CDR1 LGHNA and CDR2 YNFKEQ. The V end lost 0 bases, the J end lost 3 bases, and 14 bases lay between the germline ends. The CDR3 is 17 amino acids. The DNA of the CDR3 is TGTGCCAGCAGCCAAGAAACCGGCCCAGGGCCTAATGAAAAACTGTTTTTT. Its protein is CASSQETGPGPNEKLFF.

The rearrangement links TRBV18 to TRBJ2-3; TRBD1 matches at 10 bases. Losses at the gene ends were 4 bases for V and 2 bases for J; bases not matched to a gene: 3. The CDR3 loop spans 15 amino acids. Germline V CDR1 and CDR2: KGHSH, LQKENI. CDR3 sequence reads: CASSLGTGATDTQYF. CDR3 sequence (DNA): TGTGCCAGCTCACTTGGGACAGGGGCCACAGATACGCAGTATTTT.

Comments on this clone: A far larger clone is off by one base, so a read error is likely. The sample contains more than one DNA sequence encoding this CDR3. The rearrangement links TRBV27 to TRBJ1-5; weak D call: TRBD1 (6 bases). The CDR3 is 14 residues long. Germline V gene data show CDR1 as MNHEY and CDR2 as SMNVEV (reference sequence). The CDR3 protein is CASSLGQGIQPQHF. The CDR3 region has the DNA TGTGCCAGTAGTTTAGGCCAGGGGATTCAGCCCCAGCATTTT.

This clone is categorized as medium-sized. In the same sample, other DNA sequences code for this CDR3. CDR3 residues: CASSEFSGNTEAFF. For the CDR3, the DNA is TGTGCCAGCAGTGAATTTTCAGGGAACACTGAAGCTTTCTTT. V and J are TRBV2 and TRBJ1-1, with D unresolved. Germline CDR1 and CDR2: SNHLY and FYNNEI. Trimming removed 2 bases from V and 1 base from J, with 8 bases in between. The CDR3 spans 14 residues.

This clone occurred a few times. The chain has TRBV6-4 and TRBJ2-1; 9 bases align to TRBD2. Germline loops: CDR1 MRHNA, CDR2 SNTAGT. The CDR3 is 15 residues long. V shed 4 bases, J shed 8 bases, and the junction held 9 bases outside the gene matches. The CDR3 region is CASSVSGSSMDEQFF. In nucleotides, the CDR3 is TGTGCCAGCAGTGTTAGCGGGAGCAGCATGGATGAGCAGTTCTTC.